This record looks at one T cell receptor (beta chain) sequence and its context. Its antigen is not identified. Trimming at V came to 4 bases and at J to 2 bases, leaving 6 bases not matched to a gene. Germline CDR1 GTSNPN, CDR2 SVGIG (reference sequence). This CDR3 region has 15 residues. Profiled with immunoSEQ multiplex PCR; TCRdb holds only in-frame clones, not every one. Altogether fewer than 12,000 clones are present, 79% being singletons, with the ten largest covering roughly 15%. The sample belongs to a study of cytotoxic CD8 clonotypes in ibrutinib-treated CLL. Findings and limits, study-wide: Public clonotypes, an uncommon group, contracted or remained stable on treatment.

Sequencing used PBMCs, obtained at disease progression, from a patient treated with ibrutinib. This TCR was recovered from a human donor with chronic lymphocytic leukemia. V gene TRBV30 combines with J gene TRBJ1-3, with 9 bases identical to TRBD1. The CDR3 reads CAWTRQGVAGNTIYF. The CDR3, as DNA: TGTGCCTGGACTCGACAGGGGGTAGCTGGAAACACCATATATTTT.